The entry below describes one T cell receptor (beta chain). Antigen unknown. This record comes from a study of T cell repertoires in cytomegalovirus infection. Study-level information: Shared public TCR beta signatures pointed to both CMV infection and a matching HLA type.

Via MiXCR, TCRdb re-called the reads, giving one row per CDR3 protein. The sample includes around 770,000 distinct CDR3 sequences, 25% to 35% of them seen just once. The trim removed 6 bases at V and 2 bases at J, leaving 6 bases unmatched. This CDR3 region has 15 residues. The clonotype comes from a human donor in good health (CMV status not recorded). Some clones in this sample may be carry-over from other donors' samples. The chain joins TRBV12-3 or TRBV12-4 to TRBJ2-2, with 7 bases identical to TRBD1. This specimen was cultured CD8+ T cells from PBMCs, taken from culture after CMV antigen stimulation. The CDR3 sequence is CASRGDSKNTGELFF. The CDR3 DNA reads TGTGCCAGCAGGGGGGACAGTAAAAACACCGGGGAGCTGTTTTTT.